This T cell receptor beta chain was sequenced in a study of T cell responses to AZD1222 COVID-19 vaccine (dated by TCRdb to 2020 to 2023). With respect to the entire study: AZD1222 recipients given second doses at about 4 weeks or at about 12 weeks were pooled, since spike-specific TCR depth and breadth were not found to differ between the two schedules. Trial participants were enrolled into age subgroups of 18-55, 56-69 and 70-plus years, which contained about 150, 27 and 61 TCR-sequenced participants, respectively. TCR sequencing covered over 230 trial participants: 200 to 220 given two doses of AZD1222 and around 25 given two doses of MenACWY control vaccine.

A remark on this clone: Its antigen remains undetermined. Base qualities are not provided; no much larger clone lies one nucleotide away.

The CDR3 regions of human TCRbeta chains were analyzed by immunosequencing. From the authors' description of their analysis: TCRs in the repertoires were compared against a reference library of SARS-CoV-2-specific TCRs that had been generated with the MIRA antigen-specificity platform. Breadth was defined as the fraction of unique TCRs that were SARS-CoV-2-associated, and depth was defined as the fraction of total T cells that were SARS-CoV-2-associated. Using the MIRA data, each spike-specific TCR was mapped to the spike region that the TCR reacts to and placed in a CD4 or CD8 class. Log10-transformed breadth and depth values were compared by one-way ANOVA with Sidak's multiple comparisons tests. TCRdb stores this immuneACCESS table with in-frame sequences only. Part of the clones is absent; in the studies checked, under half of the shortfall reflects unresolved V genes, and no reason is known for the rest. V and J calls and clone size are given by that table; D and trimming were obtained from the DNA. Within this sample are some 140,000 clones, with 88% of them counted one time only. The ten largest clones represent less than 3.5% of the sample.

The germline V gene yields MRHNA for CDR1 and SNTAGT for CDR2. V lost 2 bases and J lost 5 bases, and the count of bases not matched to a germline gene is 4. The CDR3 covers 15 residues, taking in both the cysteine and the phenylalanine. The sequence is cut down to CDR3 DNA, 45 bases in frame from base 1. The paper's findings and limits, for the study overall: Reportedly, close to half of the unique spike-specific TCRs recognized epitopes lying outside the regions that are mutated in the B.1.351 and B.1.1.7 variants. Conclusions about previously exposed vaccinees are limited because only six or seven AZD1222 recipients were SARS-CoV-2 seropositive at baseline. The 56-69-year group was small, and its depth increase did not reach significance, likely because of low power. No day 14 peak-response samples were available, so repertoires were characterized only after the peak T cell response. A significant rise in spike-specific TCR breadth and depth was observed after two AZD1222 doses relative to day 0 and relative to MenACWY recipients. Participants were mostly white British, with more females than males. The authors suggested clonal diversity may have been underestimated. The vaccine-associated CD4 TCRs covered the entire spike protein, and the dominant responses fell in regions 160-218 and 743-854.

What the time point label conveys for this sample: baseline before first vaccination. The vaccinee samples were drawn from two UK trials, COV001 and COV002, one of which was a single-blind randomized controlled phase 2/3 trial testing AZD1222 (ChAdOx1 nCoV-19) in healthy adults. For TCRbeta chain sequencing, PBMC samples were collected from trial participants at day 0 and at day 28 after the second dose. This receptor was obtained from an adult in good health. The chain joins TRBV6-4 to TRBJ2-3, with 10 bases aligning to TRBD2. This specimen was peripheral blood, taken on day 0 of AZD1222 vaccination. The CDR3 is CASSDASGGLDTQYF. The DNA sequence is TGTGCCAGCAGTGACGCTAGCGGGGGTTTAGATACGCAGTATTTT.